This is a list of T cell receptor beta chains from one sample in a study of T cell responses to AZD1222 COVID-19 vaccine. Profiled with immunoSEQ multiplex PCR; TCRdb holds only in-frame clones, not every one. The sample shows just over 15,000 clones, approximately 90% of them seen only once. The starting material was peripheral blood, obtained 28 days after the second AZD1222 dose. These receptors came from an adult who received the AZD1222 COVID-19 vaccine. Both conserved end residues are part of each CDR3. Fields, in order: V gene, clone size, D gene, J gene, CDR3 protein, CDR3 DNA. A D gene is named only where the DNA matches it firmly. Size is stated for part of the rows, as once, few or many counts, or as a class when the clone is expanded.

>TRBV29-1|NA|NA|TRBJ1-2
CSVEVRDRVGGYTF
TGCAGCGTTGAGGTCCGGGACCGCGTTGGGGGCTACACCTTC
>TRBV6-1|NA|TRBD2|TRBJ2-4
CASSEALFRGDGKNIQYF
TGTGCCAGCAGTGAAGCGCTTTTTCGGGGGGACGGTAAAAACATTCAGTACTTC
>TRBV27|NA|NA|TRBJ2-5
CASRDQGRGETQYF
TGTGCCAGCAGGGACCAGGGGAGGGGGGAGACCCAGTACTTC
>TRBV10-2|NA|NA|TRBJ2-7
CASSQLGREQYF
TGCGCCAGCAGCCAACTGGGGCGCGAGCAGTACTTC
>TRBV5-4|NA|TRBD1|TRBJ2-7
CASSFRTGGDEQYF
TGTGCCAGCAGCTTTCGGACAGGGGGCGACGAGCAGTACTTC
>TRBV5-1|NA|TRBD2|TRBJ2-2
CASSGLAGAGELFF
TGCGCCAGCAGTGGACTAGCGGGGGCAGGGGAGCTGTTTTTT
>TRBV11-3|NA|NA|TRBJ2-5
CASSLSSLETQYF
TGTGCCAGCAGCTTGAGTAGCTTGGAGACCCAGTACTTC
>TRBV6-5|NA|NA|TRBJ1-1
CASQAPYENTEAFF
TGTGCCAGTCAGGCCCCATACGAGAACACTGAAGCTTTCTTT
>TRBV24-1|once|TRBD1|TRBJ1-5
CATSGRTGNSNQPQHF
TGTGCCACCAGCGGAAGGACAGGAAATAGCAATCAGCCCCAGCATTTT
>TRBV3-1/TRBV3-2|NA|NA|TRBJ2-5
CASSPSPVELETQYF
TGTGCCAGCAGCCCATCCCCGGTAGAGCTAGAGACCCAGTACTTC
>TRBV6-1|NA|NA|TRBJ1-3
CASSEGSLGNTIYF
TGTGCCAGCAGTGAAGGTAGCCTTGGAAACACCATATATTTT
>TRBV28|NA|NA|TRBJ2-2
CASSPGGTGTGELFF
TGTGCCAGCAGTCCCGGCGGGACGGGTACCGGGGAGCTGTTTTTT
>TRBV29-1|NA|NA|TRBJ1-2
CSVEEENYGYTF
TGCAGCGTTGAGGAGGAAAACTATGGCTACACCTTC
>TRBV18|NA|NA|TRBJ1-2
CASSPQSGGYYGYTF
TGTGCCAGCTCACCACAATCCGGGGGATACTATGGCTACACCTTC
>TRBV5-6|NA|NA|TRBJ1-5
CASSYGLYSNQPQHF
TGTGCCAGCAGCTATGGGCTTTATAGCAATCAGCCCCAGCATTTT
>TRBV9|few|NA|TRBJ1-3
CASSVTRSGNTIYF
TGTGCCAGCAGCGTTACCCGCTCTGGAAACACCATATATTTT
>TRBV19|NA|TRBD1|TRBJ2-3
CASSIGNRGSTDTQYF
TGTGCCAGTAGTATAGGGAACAGGGGGAGCACAGATACGCAGTATTTT
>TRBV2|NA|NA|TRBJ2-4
CASSEALTIAKNIQYF
TGTGCCAGCAGTGAAGCGCTTACAATAGCCAAAAACATTCAGTACTTC
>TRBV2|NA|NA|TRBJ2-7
CASSPDVTYEQYF
TGTGCCAGCAGCCCGGACGTGACCTACGAGCAGTACTTC
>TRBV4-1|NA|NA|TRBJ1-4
CASSQEGAWGTGEKLFF
TGCGCCAGCAGCCAAGAGGGGGCGTGGGGGACGGGGGAAAAACTGTTTTTT
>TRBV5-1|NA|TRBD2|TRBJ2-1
CASSLVASGGANEQFF
TGCGCCAGCAGCTTGGTCGCTAGCGGGGGGGCCAATGAGCAGTTCTTC
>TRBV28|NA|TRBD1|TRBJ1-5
CASSSPGQGRQPQHF
TGTGCCAGCAGTTCTCCTGGACAGGGCAGGCAGCCCCAGCATTTT
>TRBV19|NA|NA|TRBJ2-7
CASSTRVGEYEQYF
TGTGCCAGTAGTACGAGGGTAGGGGAATACGAGCAGTACTTC
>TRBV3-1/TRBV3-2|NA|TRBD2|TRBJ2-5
CASSLGTSGRIGETQYF
TGTGCCAGCAGCCTGGGGACTAGCGGGAGGATTGGAGAGACCCAGTACTTC
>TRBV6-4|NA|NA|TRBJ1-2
CASSGGPGGYTF
TGTGCCAGCAGCGGAGGGCCGGGAGGCTACACCTTC
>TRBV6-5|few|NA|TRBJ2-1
CASSYRSSYNEQFF
TGTGCCAGCAGTTACAGGTCCTCCTACAATGAGCAGTTCTTC
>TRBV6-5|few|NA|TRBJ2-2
CARGAGNTGELFF
TGTGCCAGGGGAGCCGGTAACACCGGGGAGCTGTTTTTT
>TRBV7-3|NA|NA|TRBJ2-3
CASSLGASGTSTDTQYF
TGTGCCAGCAGCTTGGGGGCCTCCGGGACAAGCACAGATACGCAGTATTTT
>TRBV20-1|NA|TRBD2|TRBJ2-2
CSASGSGGRTGELFF
TGCAGTGCTAGTGGTAGCGGGGGGAGGACCGGGGAGCTGTTTTTT